This T cell receptor (beta chain) was captured in a study of OX40 agonist ivuxolimab in advanced cancers. For the study at large: An agonistic human IgG2 monoclonal antibody against OX40 (CD134) was given.

TCRdb's copy holds only in-frame clones and misses some; the assay was immunoSEQ multiplex PCR. The repertoire holds around 95,000 clones, with about 91% as singletons. The sample was CD4+ or CD8+ T cells sorted from blood, taken in a trial of the OX40 agonist ivuxolimab. This TCR derives from an adult with an advanced solid tumor such as melanoma, head and neck, liver or kidney cancer.

The CDR3 DNA reads as TGTGCCAGCAGCTTATGGGGCGGTAGCACAGATACGCAGTATTTT. This sequence encodes CASSLWGGSTDTQYF. The chain uses TRBV7-9 and TRBJ2-3, with D tentatively TRBD1 (5 bases). The CDR3 sequence is 15 residues long. Trimming stripped 2 bases from V and 0 bases from J, with 9 bases between. In germline, CDR1 is SEHNR, CDR2 FQNEAQ (reference sequence).